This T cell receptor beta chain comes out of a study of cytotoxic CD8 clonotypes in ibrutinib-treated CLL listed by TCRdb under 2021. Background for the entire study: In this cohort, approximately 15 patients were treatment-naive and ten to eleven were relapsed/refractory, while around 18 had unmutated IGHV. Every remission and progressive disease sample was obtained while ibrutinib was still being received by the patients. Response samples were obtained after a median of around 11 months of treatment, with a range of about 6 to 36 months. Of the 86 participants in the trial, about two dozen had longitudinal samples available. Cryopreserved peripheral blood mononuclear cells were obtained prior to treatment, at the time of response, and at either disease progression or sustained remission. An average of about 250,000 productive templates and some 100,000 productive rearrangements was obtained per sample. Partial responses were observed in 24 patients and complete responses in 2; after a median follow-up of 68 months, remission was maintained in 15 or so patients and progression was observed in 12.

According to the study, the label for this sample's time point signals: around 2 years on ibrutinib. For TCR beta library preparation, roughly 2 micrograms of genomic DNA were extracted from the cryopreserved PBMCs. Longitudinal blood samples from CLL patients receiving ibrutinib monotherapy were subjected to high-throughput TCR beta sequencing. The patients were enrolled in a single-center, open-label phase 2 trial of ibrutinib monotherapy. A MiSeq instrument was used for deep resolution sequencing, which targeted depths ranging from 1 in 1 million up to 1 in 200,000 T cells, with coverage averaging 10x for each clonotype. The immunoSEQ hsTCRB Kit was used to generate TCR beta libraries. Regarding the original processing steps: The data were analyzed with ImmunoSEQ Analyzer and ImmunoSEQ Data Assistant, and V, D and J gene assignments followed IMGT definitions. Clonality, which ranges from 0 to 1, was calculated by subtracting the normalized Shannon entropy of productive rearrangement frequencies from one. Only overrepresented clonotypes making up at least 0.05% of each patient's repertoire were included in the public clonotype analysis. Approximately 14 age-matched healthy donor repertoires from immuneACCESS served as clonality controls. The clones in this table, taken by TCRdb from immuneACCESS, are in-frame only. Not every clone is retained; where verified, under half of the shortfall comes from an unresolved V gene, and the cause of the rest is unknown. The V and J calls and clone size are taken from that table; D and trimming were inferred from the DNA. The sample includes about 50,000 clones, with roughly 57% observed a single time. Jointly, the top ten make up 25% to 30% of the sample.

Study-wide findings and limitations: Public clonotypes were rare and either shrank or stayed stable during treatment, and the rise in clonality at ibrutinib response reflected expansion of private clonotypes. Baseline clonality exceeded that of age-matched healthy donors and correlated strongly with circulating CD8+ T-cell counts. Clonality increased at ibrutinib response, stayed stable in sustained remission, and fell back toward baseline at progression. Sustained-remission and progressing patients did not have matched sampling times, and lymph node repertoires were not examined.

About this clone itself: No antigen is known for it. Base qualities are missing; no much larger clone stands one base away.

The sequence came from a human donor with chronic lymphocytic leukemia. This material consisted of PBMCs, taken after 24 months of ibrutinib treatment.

The DNA is as follows: TGTGCCAGCAGTCCAACCCAACGGTGGGCGCGGGGCACCGGGGAGCTGTTTTTT. The resulting protein is CASSPTQRWARGTGELFF. The chain links TRBV11-2 with TRBJ2-2; TRBD2 is a possible D gene, resting on 6 matching bases. There are 18 amino acids in the CDR3, from cysteine to phenylalanine inclusive. CDR3 DNA only is kept here, 54 bases in frame from base 1. Deletion took 6 bases off V and 4 bases off J, with a span of 24 bases between the germline ends. CDR1 and CDR2, looked up from the germline V gene, are SGHAT and FQNNGV.